This TCR beta chain was recorded in a study of cytotoxic CD8 clonotypes in ibrutinib-treated CLL. The J segment lost 6 bases and the V segment lost 1 base, leaving 11 bases of the junction unmatched. CDR1 is LGHNA and CDR2 is YSLEER in the germline V gene. The CDR3 is 17 amino acids. Produced via immunoSEQ multiplex PCR; TCRdb's table is partial and in-frame only. Of over 120,000 clones in the sample, approximately 81% were seen once. This TCR was sampled from a human donor with chronic lymphocytic leukemia. This rearrangement joins TRBV4-3 to TRBJ2-2; 7 bases agree with TRBD2. This sample comprised PBMCs, obtained after 12 months of ibrutinib treatment. The CDR3 region is CASSQGEAGVGAGELFF. The CDR3 DNA is TGCGCCAGCAGCCAAGGGGAGGCGGGAGTGGGGGCCGGGGAGCTGTTTTTT.